The next 2 T cell receptor beta chains were all read from a single sample in a study of human T cells and chemical hapten exposure. MiXCR was run by TCRdb on the RACE reads, yielding one entry per CDR3 protein. The table has 350,000 to 450,000 distinct CDR3 sequences, about 5.1% seen once; the top ten hold around 2.6%. As for time point: pre-sensitization, week 0. Treatment indicated: therapeutic diphenylcyclopropenone sensitization with weekly scalp DPC. Sample: whole blood, taken in connection with sensitization to the hapten diphenylcyclopropenone (DPC). These receptors were obtained from a woman between 45 and 60 years old with alopecia areata. Some clones in this sample may be carry-over from other donors' samples.

This chain joins TRBV2 and TRBJ1-1; D ambiguous. V gave up 7 bases and J gave up 0 bases, with 9 bases separating them. The germline CDR1 and CDR2 sequences are SNHLY and FYNNEI. CDR3 length equals 13 residues. CDR3 region: CASNQQMNTEAFF. In DNA form, the CDR3 reads TGTGCCAGCAACCAGCAGATGAACACTGAAGCTTTCTTT.

The chain carries TRBV7-2 and TRBJ2-3; D is unresolved. Per the germline V gene, CDR1 is SGHTA and CDR2 is FQGNSA. V lost 5 bases and J lost 1, with 10 bases in between. CDR3 size: 14 residues. The CDR3 sequence is CASSPPHRTDTQYF. CDR3 DNA sequence: TGTGCCAGCAGCCCGCCCCACCGCACAGATACGCAGTATTTT.